The 24 T cell receptor beta chains below come from one sample, sequenced in a study of cytomegalovirus exposure and HLA in healthy donors. Vbeta (60) and Jbeta (13) primers were used in the PCR. Generated by immunoSEQ multiplex PCR, the TCRdb table keeps only in-frame clones and is missing some. The repertoire includes 100,000 or so clones, around 80% of them detected once, and about 5.7% sits in the top ten. The sequenced sample was PBMCs. The receptors originated from a male donor in good health and CMV-seronegative.

The rearrangement joins TRBV29-1 to TRBJ2-3; 11 bases are a match to TRBD2. Unmatched junction bases numbered 1, after V lost 4 bases and J lost 4 bases. Germline V gene sequence: CDR1 SQVTM, CDR2 ANQGSEA. This CDR3 comprises 13 residues. Here the CDR3 DNA reads TGCAGCGTTGTAGCGGGAGGGCCAGATACGCAGTATTTT. It specifies CSVVAGGPDTQYF.

The V call is TRBV5-5, the J call TRBJ2-1; 7 nucleotides agree with TRBD2. After removal of 0 bases from V and 5 bases from J, the junction contained 5 bases not matched to a gene. CDR1 is SGHKS, CDR2 YYEKEE, per germline (reference sequence). The CDR3 runs 15 residues. Written as DNA, the CDR3 is TGTGCCAGCAGCTTGGATAGCGGGCCTGACAATGAGCAGTTCTTC. It yields the protein CASSLDSGPDNEQFF.

The V gene is TRBV5-1, the J gene TRBJ2-5, with 8 positions matching TRBD1. This CDR3 region has 14 residues. Losses at the gene ends were 2 bases for V and 4 bases for J; bases not matched to a gene: 4. CDR1 is SGHRS, CDR2 YFSETQ, per germline. CDR3 DNA sequence: TGCGCCAGCAGCTTCCAGGGGGCATCAGAGACCCAGTACTTC. It translates to CASSFQGASETQYF.

The V call is TRBV28, the J call TRBJ1-4; TRBD1 aligns across 9 bases. With V trimmed by 6 bases and J by 8 bases, 7 bases remained unmatched. This CDR3 region has 14 residues. Germline CDR1 and CDR2: MDHEN and SYDVKM. In DNA form, the CDR3 reads TGTGCCAGCAGAACAGGGGGCGTGAGGGAAAAACTGTTTTTT. Translating gives CASRTGGVREKLFF.

This rearrangement joins TRBV7-8 to TRBJ2-2, with 10 positions matching TRBD2. Germline CDR1 SGHVS, CDR2 FQNEAQ. The CDR3 has 18 residues. The V and J ends lost 8 bases and 0 bases, in that order; junction bases with no gene match: 12. CDR3: CASEPGLATYANTGELFF. The CDR3 bases are TGTGCCAGCGAGCCGGGACTAGCGACTTACGCGAACACCGGGGAGCTGTTTTTT.

A single count supports this clone. CDR3 loop: CASNLGSSYNSPLHF. The DNA of the CDR3 is TGTGCCAGCAACCTAGGGAGCTCCTATAATTCACCCCTCCACTTT. The rearrangement joins TRBV11-2 to TRBJ1-6; D uncertain. There are 15 residues in the CDR3. The V gene's germline CDR1 is SGHAT and CDR2 FQNNGV. V dropped 7 bases and J dropped 0 bases, with 10 bases sitting between them.

V is TRBV5-4 and J is TRBJ1-1; a possible D gene is TRBD1 (5 bases). V lost 0 bases, J lost 6 bases, and 15 bases lay in between. This CDR3 region has 15 residues. CDR1 and CDR2 (germline): SGHNT, YYREEE (reference sequence). The CDR3 spells CASSLVRGEGPEAFF. The CDR3 region has the DNA TGTGCCAGCAGCTTGGTACGAGGGGAGGGTCCTGAAGCTTTCTTT.

The chain combines TRBV7-9 with TRBJ1-1; D is unresolved. The germline CDR1 and CDR2 sequences are SEHNR and FQNEAQ (reference sequence). CDR3 size: 17 residues. Between the trimmed V and J ends, which lost 3 bases and 6 bases, there was a span of 23 bases. The CDR3 is CASSFAGVDGRFSEAFF. DNA for the CDR3: TGTGCCAGCAGCTTCGCCGGGGTGGACGGTAGGTTCTCTGAAGCTTTCTTT.

The chain links TRBV5-6 to TRBJ2-5, with 8 positions matching TRBD1. J gave up 3 bases and V 4 bases, and 11 bases lay outside the gene matches. Looked up from germline, CDR1 is SGHDT and CDR2 is YYEEEE. There are 16 residues in the CDR3. CDR3 in DNA: TGTGCCAGCAGCCCGAGACAGGGGTACCCGAAAGAGACCCAGTACTTC. It translates to CASSPRQGYPKETQYF. The variable domain in full, completed from reference TRBV5-6 and TRBJ2-5, reads DAGVTQSPTHLIKTRGQQVTLRCSPKSGHDTVSWYQQALGQGPQFIFQYYEEEERQRGNFPDRFSGHQFPNYSSELNVNALLLGDSALYLCASSPRQGYPKETQYFGPGTRLLVL.

Details on this clone: A junction boundary mismatches the germline segment, possibly from a read error. The sample contains more than one DNA sequence encoding this CDR3. The J gene is TRBJ1-2, the V gene TRBV28, with TRBD1 matching 7 bases. From germline, CDR1 is MDHEN and CDR2 SYDVKM. The CDR3 is 12 residues long. The CDR3 sequence is CASSTQGDGYTF. The CDR3 DNA reads TGCGCCAGCAGTACGCAGGGGGATGGCTACACCTTC.

This clone has just a few counts. J is TRBJ1-1 and V is TRBV5-4; tentatively, D is TRBD1 (6 bases). This CDR3 region has 16 residues. Germline lookup yields CDR1 SGHNT and CDR2 YYREEE (reference sequence). V dropped 4 bases and J dropped 0 bases, with 16 bases sitting between them. CDR3 region: CASSRPPQGMNTEAFF. DNA for the CDR3: TGTGCCAGCAGCAGGCCGCCACAGGGAATGAACACTGAAGCTTTCTTT.

The chain employs TRBV9 and TRBJ2-2, with D maybe TRBD1 (6 bases). This CDR3 spans 16 amino acids. Germline V gene sequence: CDR1 SGDLS, CDR2 YYNGEE. Trimming removed 0 bases from V and 6 bases from J, with 15 bases in between. This CDR3 is CASSVAPDRQSGELFF. The CDR3 coding sequence is TGTGCCAGCAGCGTAGCTCCCGACAGGCAATCCGGGGAGCTGTTTTTT.

Regarding this clone: Within the sample, other DNA sequences also encode this same CDR3. The rearrangement joins TRBV6-1 to TRBJ1-1; possible D gene TRBD1, 5 bases. V lost 3 bases and J 4 bases, leaving 9 bases between the germline ends. CDR1 is MNHNS and CDR2 is SASEGT in the germline V gene. The CDR3 length is 13 residues. As DNA, the CDR3 is TGTGCCAGCAGTGAGGACACCTTCACTGAAGCTTTCTTT. Residues: CASSEDTFTEAFF.

The chain combines TRBV4-1 with TRBJ2-3; TRBD2 matches at 9 bases. Germline CDR1 reads MGHRA; CDR2 reads YSYEKL. The CDR3 totals 16 residues. V lost 1 base, J lost 2 bases, and 4 bases stayed unmatched. The CDR3 nucleotides are TGCGCCAGCAGCCAAGTCGGCGGGGGGGTCACAGATACGCAGTATTTT. As protein: CASSQVGGGVTDTQYF.

The gene calls are TRBV13 and TRBJ2-3; TRBD2 matches at 8 bases. The germline CDR1 and CDR2 sequences are PRHDT and FYEKMQ (reference sequence). The CDR3 sequence is 16 residues long. J gave up 1 base and V 6 bases, and 9 bases lay outside the gene matches. The CDR3 loop is CASRSASGSRTDTQYF. CDR3 in DNA: TGTGCCAGCAGGAGCGCTAGCGGGTCCCGCACAGATACGCAGTATTTT. The whole variable domain, filled in from reference TRBV13 and TRBJ2-3, reads AAGVIQSPRHLIKEKRETATLKCYPIPRHDTVYWYQQGPGQDPQFLISFYEKMQSDKGSIPDRFSAQQFSDYHSELNMSSLELGDSALYFCASRSASGSRTDTQYFGPGTRLTVL.

This chain connects TRBV28 to TRBJ1-1; possible D gene TRBD1, 6 bases. Looked up from germline, CDR1 is MDHEN and CDR2 is SYDVKM. There are 15 residues in the CDR3. V was clipped by 6 bases and J by 2 bases, with 16 bases between them. CDR3 sequence (DNA): TGTGCCAGCAGGTCACTGGGGGGGGCCAACACTGAAGCTTTCTTT. It encodes CASRSLGGANTEAFF. Based on the CDR3 plus reference TRBV28 and TRBJ1-1, the full variable domain is DVKVTQSSRYLVKRTGEKVFLECVQDMDHENMFWYRQDPGLGLRLIYFSYDVKMKEKGDIPEGYSVSREKKERFSLILESASTNQTSMYLCASRSLGGANTEAFFGQGTRLTVV.

The rearrangement uses TRBV5-6 and TRBJ1-6; 8 nucleotides align to TRBD1. CDR1 and CDR2 (germline): SGHDT, YYEEEE. V shed 3 bases and J 4 bases; nucleotides not matched to a gene: 3. The CDR3 is 15 amino acids. The CDR3 nucleotides read TGTGCCAGCAGCTGGGACAGGACTTATAATTCACCCCTCCACTTT. Its protein product is CASSWDRTYNSPLHF.

This clone has only one observation. The chain links TRBV5-4 to TRBJ2-1; 9 nucleotides match TRBD1. Germline V gene sequence: CDR1 SGHNT, CDR2 YYREEE (reference sequence). V gave up 3 bases and J gave up 7 bases; unmatched junction bases: 5. The CDR3 totals 14 residues. In DNA form, the CDR3 reads TGTGCCAGCAGCTCGGGACAGGGCCAAAATGAGCAGTTCTTC. Encoded protein: CASSSGQGQNEQFF.

The chain links TRBV13 to TRBJ1-2; 7 bases line up with TRBD1. Germline loops: CDR1 PRHDT, CDR2 FYEKMQ (reference sequence). The CDR3 is 15 amino acids. V was clipped by 4 bases and J by 0 bases; unmatched bases: 5. The CDR3 loop reads CASSSTTGANYGYTF. CDR3 sequence (DNA): TGTGCCAGCAGCTCCACCACAGGGGCTAACTATGGCTACACCTTC.

This chain links TRBV30 with TRBJ2-1; the match to TRBD2 covers 8 bases. Germline V lookup: CDR1 GTSNPN, CDR2 SVGIG (reference sequence). The V and J ends lost 0 bases and 10 bases, in that order; junction bases with no gene match: 14. The CDR3 has 16 residues. CDR3 residues: CAWSVLRAAGVDEQFF. The CDR3 nucleotides are TGTGCCTGGAGTGTACTTCGGGCAGCGGGAGTAGACGAGCAGTTCTTC. Based on the CDR3 plus reference TRBV30 and TRBJ2-1, the full variable domain is SQTIHQWPATLVQPVGSPLSLECTVEGTSNPNLYWYRQAAGRGLQLLFYSVGIGQISSEVPQNLSASRPQDRQFILSSKKLLLSDSGFYLCAWSVLRAAGVDEQFFGPGTRLTVL.

This clone has just a few counts. This chain links TRBV25-1 with TRBJ1-2; no clear D. The CDR3 sequence is 11 residues long. Trimming removed 8 bases at V and 4 bases at J, with 8 bases between. CDR1 is MGHDK and CDR2 is SYGVNS in the germline V gene. The CDR3 loop is CASQTAYGYTF. CDR3 nucleotide sequence: TGTGCCAGCCAAACAGCCTATGGCTACACCTTC.

The chain is built from TRBV11-2 and TRBJ2-3, with 9 bases identical to TRBD1. The CDR3 is 16 residues long. Germline assignment: CDR1 SGHAT and CDR2 FQNNGV. Unmatched junction bases numbered 6, after V lost 4 bases and J lost 1 base. CDR3 bases: TGTGCCAGCAGCTACGGGGACAGGGTTCGCACAGATACGCAGTATTTT. It is translated as CASSYGDRVRTDTQYF.

This sequence joins TRBV27 and TRBJ2-2; no clear D gene. The CDR3 has 14 residues. Trimming took off 3 bases at V and 2 bases at J, with 7 bases between the two ends. The germline CDR1 and CDR2 sequences are MNHEY and SMNVEV (reference sequence). The CDR3 sequence: CASSLSFNTGELFF. The CDR3 bases are TGTGCCAGCAGTTTGTCCTTCAACACCGGGGAGCTGTTTTTT.

The V gene is TRBV5-1, the J gene TRBJ1-6; 7 bases are a match to TRBD1. CDR3 length: 16 residues. V lost 3 bases to trimming and J lost 9 bases; unmatched junction nucleotides: 12. Germline V gene lookup returns CDR1 SGHRS and CDR2 YFSETQ. For the CDR3, the DNA is TGCGCCAGCAGCTCTGGGAGGACAGGTGGTTTTTCACCCCTCCACTTT. Its protein product is CASSSGRTGGFSPLHF.